The 31 T cell receptor beta chains below were found in one sample sequenced in a study of shared clonotypes between healthy human individuals. Sequencing used immunoSEQ multiplex PCR; TCRdb keeps in-frame clones, though not all of them. The repertoire consists of 750,000 to 1,000,000 clones, with around 93% occurring once and the leading ten covering around 24%. Naive CD8 cells were CD45RO-negative, positively selected for CCR7, excluding terminally differentiated effector memory CD45RA+ cells. The sample was naive CD8+ T cells sorted from blood. These receptors were taken from a man aged 25 to 40 in good health.

The chain employs TRBV19 and TRBJ2-3, with D uncertain. Trimming left V 3 bases short and J 5 bases short, with 12 bases between. This CDR3 region has 14 residues. Germline V gene lookup returns CDR1 LNHDA and CDR2 SQIVND (reference sequence). Written as DNA, the CDR3 is TGTGCCAGTAGTATGTTGGGCGGAGTAGATACGCAGTATTTT. Encoded protein: CASSMLGGVDTQYF. The variable domain in full, with the rest retrieved from reference TRBV19 and TRBJ2-3, is DGGITQSPKYLFRKEGQNVTLSCEQNLNHDAMYWYRQDPGQGLRLIYYSQIVNDFQKGDIAEGYSVSREKKESFPLTVTSAQKNPTAFYLCASSMLGGVDTQYFGPGTRLTVL.

Turning to this clone: Other DNA sequences in the same sample also yield this CDR3. The V call is TRBV6-5, the J call TRBJ2-7; D may be TRBD1 (5 bases). The CDR3 totals 12 residues. Germline V gene sequence: CDR1 MNHEY, CDR2 SVGAGI. V lost 3 bases and J 3 bases, leaving 6 bases between the germline ends. CDR3 sequence: CASSYRGYEQYF. In DNA, the CDR3 is TGTGCCAGCAGTTATAGGGGCTACGAGCAGTACTTC.

This clone was found once. V is TRBV7-9 and J is TRBJ1-4; D gene uncertain. Looked up from germline, CDR1 is SEHNR and CDR2 is FQNEAQ (reference sequence). The CDR3 runs 12 residues. With 10 bases removed from V and 5 bases from J, the gap between germline ends came to 11 bases. CDR3 region: CAIAQENEKLFF. In DNA, the CDR3 is TGTGCCATCGCCCAAGAAAATGAAAAACTGTTTTTT. Complete variable domain (other parts from reference TRBV7-9 and TRBJ1-4): DTGVSQNPRHKITKRGQNVTFRCDPISEHNRLYWYRQTLGQGPEFLTYFQNEAQLEKSRLLSDRFSAERPKGSFSTLEIQRTEQGDSAMYLCAIAQENEKLFFGSGTQLSVL.

This clone was detected only a few times. Other nucleotide sequences in the sample specify the same CDR3. The CDR3 DNA reads TGTGCCAGCAGTTACAGTGCCTCCTACGAGCAGTACTTC. Protein sequence: CASSYSASYEQYF. J is TRBJ2-7 and V is TRBV6-5; no definite D call. The CDR3 loop spans 13 amino acids. The ends were cut back, 2 bases at V and 0 bases at J, with 5 bases in the middle. Germline V CDR1 and CDR2: MNHEY, SVGAGI.

The chain is built from TRBV5-1 and TRBJ1-1; TRBD1 agrees at 7 bases. The CDR3 length is 16 residues. CDR1 SGHRS and CDR2 YFSETQ come from the germline V gene. V lost 3 bases to trimming and J lost 3 bases; unmatched junction nucleotides: 11. The CDR3 here is CASSSQQGRWDTEAFF. For the CDR3, the DNA is TGCGCCAGCAGCTCGCAACAGGGGCGATGGGACACTGAAGCTTTCTTT. Complete variable domain (other parts from reference TRBV5-1 and TRBJ1-1): KAGVTQTPRYLIKTRGQQVTLSCSPISGHRSVSWYQQTPGQGLQFLFEYFSETQRNKGNFPGRFSGRQFSNSRSEMNVSTLELGDSALYLCASSSQQGRWDTEAFFGQGTRLTVV.

This clone was counted once. The chain joins TRBV27 to TRBJ2-1, with D possibly being TRBD2 (5 bases). The CDR3 sequence is 13 residues long. CDR1 is MNHEY and CDR2 is SMNVEV in the germline V gene (reference sequence). Between the trimmed V and J ends, which lost 8 bases and 6 bases, there was a span of 14 bases. Written as DNA, the CDR3 is TGTGCCAGCTCGGGATTTGTGGCCAATGAGCAGTTCTTC. Protein: CASSGFVANEQFF.

This clone occurred a few times. This chain uses TRBV15 with TRBJ2-7; D perhaps matches TRBD2 (5 bases). The V end lost 6 bases, the J end lost 5 bases, and 11 bases lay between the germline ends. This CDR3 contains 12 residues. Germline V gene sequence: CDR1 LNHNV, CDR2 YYDKDF (reference sequence). In DNA form, the CDR3 reads TGTGCCACCAGTCGGGAAGGGAACGAGCAGTACTTC. Its protein is CATSREGNEQYF. The variable domain in full, completed from reference TRBV15 and TRBJ2-7, reads DAMVIQNPRYQVTQFGKPVTLSCSQTLNHNVMYWYQQKSSQAPKLLFHYYDKDFNNEADTPDNFQSRRPNTSFCFLDIRSPGLGDTAMYLCATSREGNEQYFGPGTRLTVT.

The chain is built from TRBV28 and TRBJ1-5; D unclear. Germline V CDR1 and CDR2: MDHEN, SYDVKM. The CDR3 runs to 12 residues. V dropped 3 bases and J dropped 7 bases, with 7 bases sitting between them. The CDR3 reads CASSLDGQPQHF. The CDR3 nucleotides read TGTGCCAGCAGTTTGGACGGCCAGCCCCAGCATTTT.

The chain uses TRBV15 and TRBJ2-5; 9 positions agree with TRBD1. The V gene's germline CDR1 is LNHNV and CDR2 YYDKDF (reference sequence). The CDR3 sequence is 14 residues long. V was clipped by 5 bases and J by 3 bases; unmatched bases: 4. For the CDR3, the DNA is TGTGCCACCAGCGCGCGGGACAGGGAAGAGACCCAGTACTTC. Translated, it gives CATSARDREETQYF.

The rearrangement links TRBV5-3 to TRBJ2-7, with 10 bases aligning to TRBD2. TRBV5-3 has ORF status, its function being uncertain. After removal of 0 bases from V and 4 bases from J, the junction contained 13 bases not matched to a gene. The CDR3 totals 18 residues. This CDR3 is CARSLEREGSIRNYEQYF. The CDR3 DNA reads TGTGCCAGAAGCTTGGAGCGGGAGGGCTCCATAAGAAATTACGAGCAGTACTTC.

The J gene is TRBJ2-2, the V gene TRBV4-1; D gene uncertain. The ends were cut back, 4 bases at V and 7 bases at J, with 10 bases in the middle. Germline V gives CDR1 MGHRA, CDR2 YSYEKL. This CDR3 spans 13 amino acids. The CDR3 spells CASSPPKGGELFF. CDR3 nucleotide sequence: TGCGCCAGCAGCCCCCCAAAGGGCGGGGAGCTGTTTTTT.

The rearrangement uses TRBV4-3 and TRBJ1-4; tentative D call: TRBD1 (5 bases). V shed 3 bases and J shed 4 bases, with 15 bases lying between them. Germline V CDR1 and CDR2: LGHNA, YSLEER. The CDR3 has 16 residues. CDR3 residues: CASSHPPGRINEKLFF. In DNA, the CDR3 is TGCGCCAGCAGCCATCCCCCGGGACGGATTAATGAAAAACTGTTTTTT.

The chain links TRBV7-9 to TRBJ1-2, with 7 bases lining up with TRBD1. Unmatched junction bases numbered 12, after V lost 3 bases and J lost 8 bases. CDR1 is SEHNR and CDR2 is FQNEAQ in the germline V gene (reference sequence). There are 15 residues in the CDR3. The CDR3 sequence is CASSLGGGEWKGYTF. The DNA for the CDR3 is TGTGCCAGCAGCTTGGGAGGGGGCGAGTGGAAAGGCTACACCTTC.

The CDR3 region is CASSLFSGKSRNEQFF. The CDR3 DNA sequence: TGTGCCAGCAGTTTATTTAGCGGGAAGTCCCGCAATGAGCAGTTCTTC. The V and J genes are TRBV28 and TRBJ2-1, with 8 bases identical to TRBD2. This CDR3 has 16 residues. The germline V gene has CDR1 MDHEN and CDR2 SYDVKM. V was pared by 1 base and J by 6 bases, with 8 bases of the junction left unmatched.

This chain uses TRBV5-3 with TRBJ2-7; 8 nucleotides align to TRBD1. TRBV5-3 is recorded as an ORF, its role being uncertain. V gave up 1 base and J gave up 13 bases; unmatched junction bases: 4. CDR3 size: 11 residues. As DNA, the CDR3 is TGTGCCAGAAGCTTGATCAGGGGGCCTTACTTC. It encodes CARSLIRGPYF.

A single count supports this clone. The gene calls are TRBV5-5 and TRBJ2-1, with 10 bases matching TRBD1. The CDR3 consists of 15 residues. Trimming removed 4 bases from V and 8 bases from J; junction bases left unmatched: 9. Germline CDR1 is SGHKS and CDR2 is YYEKEE (reference sequence). The CDR3 bases are TGTGCCAGCAGCACAGACAGGGGGCGAGTCGATGAGCAGTTCTTC. Its translation: CASSTDRGRVDEQFF.

J is TRBJ1-1 and V is TRBV27; no firm D call. Deletions cut 2 bases from V and 0 bases from J, with 7 bases between. Germline CDR1 MNHEY, CDR2 SMNVEV (reference sequence). The CDR3 has 14 residues. CDR3: CASSLAILNTEAFF. DNA for the CDR3: TGTGCCAGCAGTTTAGCGATTCTGAACACTGAAGCTTTCTTT.

Comments on this clone: Different DNA sequences within this sample yield the same CDR3. J is TRBJ2-1 and V is TRBV29-1, with a possible D match to TRBD1 (6 bases). Germline CDR1 SQVTM, CDR2 ANQGSEA. This CDR3 region has 13 residues. V was trimmed by 3 bases and J by 4 bases, leaving 10 bases between them. CDR3 sequence reads: CSVDGGSYNEQFF. The CDR3 coding sequence is TGCAGCGTTGATGGGGGCTCGTACAATGAGCAGTTCTTC.

The table lists this clone with a count of one. The chain uses TRBV27 and TRBJ1-2; TRBD1 matches 8 bases. CDR3 length: 14 amino acids. Per the germline V gene, CDR1 is MNHEY and CDR2 is SMNVEV (reference sequence). Germline trimming cut 4 bases from V and 4 bases from J; bases unmatched to any gene: 5. CDR3 residues: CASSSGGAFYGYTF. DNA for the CDR3: TGTGCCAGCAGTTCAGGGGGCGCTTTCTATGGCTACACCTTC.

Regarding this clone: This sample includes further DNA sequences coding for the same CDR3. The genes are TRBV7-9 and TRBJ2-5, with D hard to call. Per germline, CDR1 SEHNR and CDR2 FQNEAQ (reference sequence). Between the trimmed V and J ends, which lost 5 bases and 2 bases, there was a span of 6 bases. The CDR3 runs to 12 residues. CDR3 DNA: TGTGCCAGCAGCCTACTACAAGAGACCCAGTACTTC. It yields the protein CASSLLQETQYF.

The V and J genes are TRBV7-8 and TRBJ2-7, with a tentative D call TRBD2 (7 bases). Trimming removed 5 bases at V and 7 bases at J, with 27 bases between. Germline CDR1 is SGHVS and CDR2 is FQNEAQ. This CDR3 region has 17 residues. In nucleotides, the CDR3 is TGTGCCAGCAGCGAGGGGGAGGGGCCTTTCGCGATGGGGGAGCAGTACTTC. Translation gives CASSEGEGPFAMGEQYF.

This chain connects TRBV4-1 to TRBJ1-2; D is undetermined. The CDR3 is 13 residues long. CDR1 and CDR2 from the germline V gene are MGHRA and YSYEKL. V was cut by 4 bases and J by 7 bases, with 13 bases left in between. Written as DNA, the CDR3 is TGCGCCAGCAGCCGGATCGGGATAGGTGGCTACACCTTC. This translates into CASSRIGIGGYTF.

This chain connects TRBV4-1 to TRBJ2-3; TRBD2 is a possible D gene (6 bases). Germline CDR1 MGHRA, CDR2 YSYEKL. The CDR3 length is 16 residues. With 5 bases removed from V and 2 bases from J, the gap between germline ends came to 17 bases. CDR3 in DNA: TGCGCCAGCAGCAAACGGGACTCCACTTCCACAGATACGCAGTATTTT. Protein: CASSKRDSTSTDTQYF.

The genes are TRBV7-9 and TRBJ2-7, with 8 bases aligning to TRBD2. Germline values: CDR1 SEHNR, CDR2 FQNEAQ (reference sequence). The CDR3 extends over 15 amino acids. Trimming took 1 base from V and 3 from J; bases not matched to a gene: 5. In nucleotides, the CDR3 is TGTGCCAGCAGCTTAGTCGGAGCGGGAGACTACGAGCAGTACTTC. Translated, it gives CASSLVGAGDYEQYF.

The chain joins TRBV7-9 to TRBJ2-1; no definite D call. Trimming took 5 bases from V and 8 from J, leaving 7 bases between them. The CDR3 has 11 residues. The germline CDR1 and CDR2 sequences are SEHNR and FQNEAQ (reference sequence). CDR3 protein: CASSPHYEQFF. The CDR3 DNA is TGTGCCAGCAGCCCGCACTATGAGCAGTTCTTC.

J is TRBJ2-3 and V is TRBV19, with D possibly TRBD2 on 6 matching bases. Germline V gives CDR1 LNHDA, CDR2 SQIVND (reference sequence). Trimming removed 5 bases at V and 1 base at J, with 19 bases between. This CDR3 region has 17 residues. The chain's CDR3 is CASSPRELRGGTDTQYF. In DNA form, the CDR3 reads TGTGCCAGTAGTCCGAGAGAGTTGCGGGGCGGCACAGATACGCAGTATTTT.

CDR3 sequence reads: CASSTGPLPLYSNQPQHF. CDR3 nucleotide sequence: TGTGCCAGCAGTACCGGGCCACTGCCTCTATATAGCAATCAGCCCCAGCATTTT. The chain couples TRBV2 to TRBJ1-5; D unresolved. There are 18 residues in the CDR3. Trimming shortened V by 5 bases and J by 0 bases, and 20 bases separated the two germline ends. From germline, CDR1 is SNHLY and CDR2 FYNNEI.

The chain joins TRBV28 to TRBJ1-5, with D uncertain. Germline V gene lookup returns CDR1 MDHEN and CDR2 SYDVKM. This CDR3 contains 18 residues. V was cut by 3 bases and J by 0 bases, with 18 bases left in between. Here the CDR3 reads CASSFPSPTDYSNQPQHF. CDR3 nucleotide sequence: TGTGCCAGCAGTTTCCCCTCCCCCACAGATTATAGCAATCAGCCCCAGCATTTT.

This rearrangement joins TRBV5-8 to TRBJ2-7; D is uncertain. Trimming stripped 5 bases from V and 2 bases from J, with 11 bases between. CDR3 length: 13 residues. Germline V CDR1 and CDR2: SGHTS, YDEGEE. The CDR3 is CASRPVGTYEQYF. CDR3 DNA sequence: TGTGCCAGCAGACCGGTGGGCACCTACGAGCAGTACTTC.

This clone came up a few times. The chain has TRBV7-9 and TRBJ1-2; 7 bases match TRBD1. From germline, CDR1 is SEHNR and CDR2 FQNEAQ (reference sequence). The CDR3 extends over 14 amino acids. V was pared by 5 bases and J by 7 bases, with 10 bases of the junction left unmatched. The CDR3 DNA follows: TGTGCCAGCAGCACAGGGGTTATTTCAGGTGGCTACACCTTC. Residues: CASSTGVISGGYTF.

This chain links TRBV6-4 with TRBJ2-7; 9 bases line up with TRBD2. The CDR3 contains 13 residues. The V and J ends lost 4 bases and 3 bases, in that order; junction bases with no gene match: 1. Germline lookup yields CDR1 MRHNA and CDR2 SNTAGT. The CDR3 DNA sequence: TGTGCCAGCAGTGTACTAGCGGGCTACGAGCAGTACTTC. Translation: CASSVLAGYEQYF.